Each of the 28 T cell receptor beta chains below was sequenced from the same sample in a study of blood T cells in healthy people across ages. Combining a sample-barcoded 5' primer with a J-beta primer mix, a second PCR ran for roughly 7 to 12 cycles. TCRdb ran MiXCR on the 5' RACE reads and lists one entry per CDR3 protein. The repertoire consists of 850,000 to 1,300,000 distinct CDR3 sequences, with around 45% occurring once and the leading ten covering approximately 17%. Specimen: blood. Every receptor here comes from a woman aged 55-69 years in good health.

The chain recombines TRBV6-5 with TRBJ2-5; perhaps TRBD2 as D (5 bases). CDR3 length: 12 amino acids. V dropped 4 bases and J dropped 9 bases, with 12 bases sitting between them. Germline-derived CDR1 and CDR2 are MNHEY and SVGAGI. The CDR3 spells CASSSSGEAQYF. The CDR3, as DNA: TGTGCCAGCAGTTCAAGCGGTGAGGCCCAGTACTTC.

This chain uses TRBV9 with TRBJ2-4, with 8 nucleotides matching TRBD2. The CDR3 is 15 amino acids. V lost 0 bases and J lost 13; bases outside the gene matches: 12. Germline-derived CDR1 and CDR2 are SGDLS and YYNGEE. The CDR3 DNA follows: TGTGCCAGCAGCGTAGATGGACTAGCCTACAATGAGCAGTACTTC. This encodes CASSVDGLAYNEQYF.

This clonotype was observed a few times. V is TRBV20-1 and J is TRBJ1-4; perhaps TRBD1 as D (6 bases). The V gene's germline CDR1 is DFQATT and CDR2 SNEGSKA (reference sequence). V shed 3 bases and J shed 5 bases, with 10 bases lying between them. The CDR3 spans 13 residues. CDR3 residues: CSASRRGNEKLFF. CDR3 DNA: TGCAGTGCTAGCCGGAGGGGGAATGAAAAACTGTTTTTT.

V is TRBV29-1 and J is TRBJ2-7; 7 bases fit TRBD2. CDR3 length: 12 amino acids. Trimming at V came to 4 bases and at J to 7 bases, leaving 7 bases not matched to a gene. Per the germline V gene, CDR1 is SQVTM and CDR2 is ANQGSEA. CDR3 nucleotides: TGCAGCGTTGGTCGGGAGCGGGATGAGCAGTACTTC. As protein: CSVGRERDEQYF.

This clonotype was recorded a few times. The genes are TRBV10-3 and TRBJ2-3; D possibly corresponds to TRBD1 (5 bases). The CDR3 has 14 amino acids. V lost 3 bases and J lost 4, with 11 bases in between. Germline assignment: CDR1 ENHRY and CDR2 SYGVKD. Here the CDR3 reads CAISESPRADTQYF. CDR3 coding DNA: TGTGCCATCAGTGAATCCCCCAGGGCAGATACGCAGTATTTT.

This clonotype was detected many times. The chain combines TRBV12-3 or TRBV12-4 with TRBJ2-7; TRBD2 matches at 9 bases. CDR3 length equals 15 residues. J gave up 0 bases and V 2 bases, and 2 bases lay outside the gene matches. This CDR3 is CASSLSSGSSYEQYF. The DNA of the CDR3 is TGTGCCAGCAGTTTAAGTAGCGGGAGCTCCTACGAGCAGTACTTC.

V and J are TRBV18 and TRBJ2-7, with D maybe TRBD2 (6 bases). Trimming shortened V by 4 bases and J by 5 bases, and 9 bases separated the two germline ends. This CDR3 has 12 amino acids. Germline V CDR1 and CDR2: KGHSH, LQKENI. In DNA, the CDR3 is TGTGCCAGCTCACGGGAGGACGACGAGCAGTACTTC. Translating it yields CASSREDDEQYF.

The V gene is TRBV19, the J gene TRBJ2-1, with 7 positions matching TRBD2. CDR1 LNHDA and CDR2 SQIVND come from the germline V gene (reference sequence). The CDR3 length is 15 residues. The V segment lost 3 bases and the J segment 5 bases; nucleotides outside the gene matches: 7. The CDR3 coding sequence is TGTGCCAGTAGTATCATCCGGGAGGTCCACAATGAGCAGTTCTTC. Encoded protein: CASSIIREVHNEQFF.

This clonotype showed up many times. The V gene is TRBV12-3 or TRBV12-4, the J gene TRBJ2-4; tentatively, D is TRBD2 (6 bases). The CDR3 spans 15 residues. The V gene lost 7 bases and the J gene lost 0 bases, with 13 bases spanning the gap. The CDR3 DNA reads TGTGCCAGCACCCTGGGGGGTGGAGCCAAAAACATTCAGTACTTC. As protein: CASTLGGGAKNIQYF.

The chain has TRBV3-1 and TRBJ2-5, with a tentative D call TRBD2 (5 bases). Trimming took off 3 bases at V and 11 bases at J, with 19 bases between the two ends. CDR1 is LGHDT, CDR2 YNNKEL, per germline (reference sequence). The CDR3 has 14 residues. The CDR3 DNA sequence: TGTGCCAGCAGCCATATAGGGAGCTACAATGAGCAGTACTTC. Encoded protein: CASSHIGSYNEQYF.

Notes on this clonotype: A much larger clone lies one base from this, so it may be a read error. V usage is TRBV11-2 and J usage is TRBJ2-5, with 12 bases fitting TRBD1. The germline V gene has CDR1 SGHAT and CDR2 FQNNGV. Trimming took 5 bases from V and 11 from J; bases not matched to a gene: 15. The CDR3 runs 16 residues. The CDR3, as DNA: TGTGCCAGCAGCCGGAATCCGGGACAGGGGGCTAATGAGCAGTACTTC. This sequence encodes CASSRNPGQGANEQYF.

The V call is TRBV6-5, the J call TRBJ2-7, with 9 bases identical to TRBD2. The end of the DNA aligns better with TRBJ2-5, so the J call may be wrong. The CDR3 has 14 amino acids. The germline gives CDR1 MNHEY, CDR2 SVGAGI. The CDR3 is CASRQTSGWRTQYF. The CDR3 DNA sequence: TGTGCCAGCAGGCAGACTAGCGGTTGGAGGACCCAGTACTTC.

This rearrangement joins TRBV7-8 to TRBJ2-7; 7 bases agree with TRBD1. In germline, CDR1 is SGHVS, CDR2 FQNEAQ. Trimming took 5 bases from V and 2 from J; bases not matched to a gene: 6. There are 14 residues in the CDR3. The CDR3 DNA follows: TGTGCCAGCAGCGACGGGACAGCTGCCTACGAGCAGTACTTC. This translates into CASSDGTAAYEQYF.

This clonotype occurred a few times. This sequence joins TRBV5-1 and TRBJ2-1; 11 bases are a match to TRBD2. V lost 6 bases to trimming and J lost 7 bases; unmatched junction nucleotides: 9. Germline V gene lookup returns CDR1 SGHRS and CDR2 YFSETQ. The CDR3 has 15 residues. The CDR3 loop is CASTLAGAGGNEQFF. CDR3 DNA sequence: TGCGCCAGCACACTAGCGGGAGCCGGAGGGAATGAGCAGTTCTTC.

V gene TRBV23-1 combines with J gene TRBJ2-1, with TRBD1 matching over 9 bases. The better agreement between TRBJ2-7 and the DNA end casts doubt on the J call. TRBV23-1 is an ORF for which the function is uncertain. The length of the CDR3 is 17 residues. The CDR3 here is CASSQTALGQGNNEQYF. CDR3 nucleotide sequence: TGCGCCAGCAGTCAAACGGCCTTGGGACAGGGAAACAATGAGCAGTACTTC.

The chain uses TRBV5-6 and TRBJ2-3, with D possibly being TRBD2 (5 bases). V lost 0 bases and J lost 5, with 13 bases in between. Per germline, CDR1 SGHDT and CDR2 YYEEEE. This CDR3 region has 15 residues. CDR3 bases: TGTGCCAGCAGCTTGGAAACGGGAACCCTAGATACGCAGTATTTT. This sequence encodes CASSLETGTLDTQYF.

In its sample, this clonotype was seen many times. The V call is TRBV6-6, the J call TRBJ2-7; 9 positions match TRBD1. The CDR3 contains 15 residues. Germline CDR1 and CDR2: MNHNY and SVGAGI (reference sequence). Unmatched junction bases numbered 7, after V lost 2 bases and J lost 5 bases. CDR3 DNA: TGTGCCAGCAGTTACGAGACAGGGGGATCAGACGAGCAGTACTTC. The encoded protein is CASSYETGGSDEQYF.

This clonotype showed up many times. The chain links TRBV11-1 to TRBJ2-7, with 8 nucleotides matching TRBD2. The CDR3 spans 14 residues. Germline loops: CDR1 SGHAT, CDR2 FQDESV (reference sequence). V lost 5 bases, J lost 5 bases, and 8 bases stayed unmatched. CDR3 bases: TGTGCCAGCAGCATCTTAGCGGGAAGTAACGAGCAGTACTTC. Its translation is CASSILAGSNEQYF.

The J gene is TRBJ2-3, the V gene TRBV6-2 or TRBV6-3; D is possibly TRBD1 (5 bases). The CDR3 contains 16 residues. The V end was cut by 2 bases, the J end by 0 bases, with 12 bases between. Germline-derived CDR1 and CDR2 are MNHEY and SVGEGT. This CDR3 reads CASSYGATLSTDTQYF. The DNA of the CDR3 is TGTGCCAGCAGTTACGGGGCCACCCTTAGCACAGATACGCAGTATTTT.

This clonotype was counted only a few times. The rearrangement uses TRBV20-1 and TRBJ2-5, with 9 bases that match TRBD1. CDR1 DFQATT and CDR2 SNEGSKA come from the germline V gene (reference sequence). The CDR3 is made up of 14 amino acids. J gave up 4 bases and V 5 bases, and 8 bases lay outside the gene matches. The CDR3 loop is CSADLQGARETQYF. CDR3 nucleotides: TGCAGTGCTGACCTACAGGGGGCTCGAGAGACCCAGTACTTC.

This clonotype was seen only a few times. The chain couples TRBV27 to TRBJ2-3; 9 positions agree with TRBD2. V gave up 2 bases and J gave up 2 bases; unmatched junction bases: 11. The CDR3 loop spans 18 amino acids. CDR1 MNHEY and CDR2 SMNVEV come from the germline V gene (reference sequence). CDR3 in amino acids: CASSLEFGGGRATDTQYF. CDR3 DNA: TGTGCCAGCAGTTTAGAGTTCGGTGGCGGGAGGGCCACAGATACGCAGTATTTT.

To note about this clonotype: A read error may be the cause here, since a much bigger clone is one base away. V usage is TRBV6-2 or TRBV6-3 and J usage is TRBJ2-4; D is perhaps TRBD1 (6 bases). Germline CDR1 reads MNHEY; CDR2 reads SVGEGT. This CDR3 spans 16 amino acids. CDR3 in amino acids: CVSSSAGTSGKNIQYF. CDR3 coding DNA: TGTGTCAGCAGTTCGGCCGGGACATCAGGCAAAAACATTCAGTACTTC.

This clonotype was seen a few times. The chain couples TRBV20-1 to TRBJ2-3; TRBD2 aligns across 7 bases. V dropped 6 bases and J dropped 2; count of bases not matched to a gene: 14. The length of the CDR3 is 16 residues. Germline-derived CDR1 and CDR2 are DFQATT and SNEGSKA (reference sequence). CDR3 in amino acids: CSARRETSTTTDTQYF. The DNA of the CDR3 is TGCAGTGCGAGAAGGGAGACTAGCACGACCACAGATACGCAGTATTTT.

In its sample, this clonotype was seen a few times. J is TRBJ1-2 and V is TRBV7-9; TRBD1 might be the D (6 bases). The V gene's germline CDR1 is SEHNR and CDR2 FQNEAQ (reference sequence). Trimming took off 5 bases at V and 0 bases at J, with 13 bases between the two ends. This CDR3 region has 15 residues. The CDR3 spells CASSHATGPNYGYTF. As DNA, the CDR3 is TGTGCCAGCAGCCACGCGACAGGCCCTAACTATGGCTACACCTTC.

The chain couples TRBV13 to TRBJ2-5; D is possibly TRBD1 (6 bases). The J call is in doubt because the DNA end fits TRBJ2-7 better. The CDR3 has 13 residues. The germline V gene has CDR1 PRHDT and CDR2 FYEKMQ (reference sequence). This CDR3 is CASSFTGYYEQYF. CDR3 bases: TGTGCCAGCAGCTTCACAGGGTACTACGAGCAGTACTTC.

This chain connects TRBV27 to TRBJ1-2, with TRBD1 as a possible D gene (5 bases). V was cut by 6 bases and J by 3 bases, with 20 bases left in between. Germline V gene sequence: CDR1 MNHEY, CDR2 SMNVEV (reference sequence). The CDR3 spans 16 residues. DNA of the CDR3: TGTGCCAGCAGCGCGATGGGACTCCGGGAAGACTATGGCTACACCTTC. Encoded protein: CASSAMGLREDYGYTF.

This clonotype was detected once. At one of its ends the junction is not consistent with the germline gene, which may arise from a read error. The gene calls are TRBV27 and TRBJ1-1, with D perhaps TRBD1 (6 bases). CDR1 and CDR2 (germline): MNHEY, SMNVEV (reference sequence). The CDR3 is 15 residues long. The CDR3 sequence: CASSLSLGQNTGAFF. CDR3 nucleotide sequence: TGTGCCAGCAGTTTATCGCTCGGACAGAACACTGGAGCTTTCTTT.

This clonotype was detected a few times. The chain links TRBV27 to TRBJ2-3, with 10 bases fitting TRBD2. The CDR3 covers 18 residues. Trimming cost V 5 bases and J 0 bases; bases outside gene matches: 11. Per the germline V gene, CDR1 is MNHEY and CDR2 is SMNVEV (reference sequence). CDR3 bases: TGTGCCAGCAGTCCGGATCCTAGCGGGAGAGTTAGCACAGATACGCAGTATTTT. Protein product: CASSPDPSGRVSTDTQYF.